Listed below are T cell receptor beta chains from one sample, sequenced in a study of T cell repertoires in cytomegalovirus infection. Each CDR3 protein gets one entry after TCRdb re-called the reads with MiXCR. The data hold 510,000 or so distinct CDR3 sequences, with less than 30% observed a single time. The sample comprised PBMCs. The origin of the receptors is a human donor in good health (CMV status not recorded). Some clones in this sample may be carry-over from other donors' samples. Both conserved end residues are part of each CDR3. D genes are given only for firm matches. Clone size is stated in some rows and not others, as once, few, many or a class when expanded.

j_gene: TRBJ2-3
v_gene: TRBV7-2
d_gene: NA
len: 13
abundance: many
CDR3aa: CASSLARVNTQYF
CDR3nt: TGTGCCAGCAGCTTAGCTAGAGTAAATACGCAGTATTTT

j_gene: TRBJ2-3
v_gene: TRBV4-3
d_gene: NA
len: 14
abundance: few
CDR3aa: CASSQDSSTDTQYF
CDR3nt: TGCGCCAGCAGCCAAGATAGTAGCACAGATACGCAGTATTTT

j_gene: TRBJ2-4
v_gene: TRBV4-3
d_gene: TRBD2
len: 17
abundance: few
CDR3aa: CASSQEGTSGTMYIQYF
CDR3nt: TGCGCCAGCAGCCAAGAGGGGACTAGCGGGACCATGTACATTCAGTACTTC

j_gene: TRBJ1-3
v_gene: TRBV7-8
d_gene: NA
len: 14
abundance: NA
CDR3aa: CASSFSISGNTIYF
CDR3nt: TGTGCCAGCAGCTTTTCCATCTCTGGAAACACCATATATTTT

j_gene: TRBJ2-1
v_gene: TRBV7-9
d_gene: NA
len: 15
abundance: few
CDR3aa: CASSLDPLNHNEQFF
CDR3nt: TGTGCCAGCAGCTTAGATCCGTTGAACCACAATGAGCAGTTCTTC

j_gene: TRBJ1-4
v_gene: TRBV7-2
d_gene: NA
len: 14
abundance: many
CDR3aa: CASRPRRVNEKLFF
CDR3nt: TGTGCCAGTCGTCCCCGGCGGGTGAATGAAAAACTGTTTTTT

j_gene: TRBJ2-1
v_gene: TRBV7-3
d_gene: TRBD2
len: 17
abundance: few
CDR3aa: CASSLIPLAGAYNEQFF
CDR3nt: TGTGCCAGCAGCTTAATACCCTTAGCGGGAGCCTACAATGAGCAGTTCTTC

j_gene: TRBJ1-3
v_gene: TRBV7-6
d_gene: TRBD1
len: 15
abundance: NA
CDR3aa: CASSSGQLRGNTIYF
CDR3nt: TGTGCCAGCAGCTCGGGACAGTTGCGGGGAAACACCATATATTTT

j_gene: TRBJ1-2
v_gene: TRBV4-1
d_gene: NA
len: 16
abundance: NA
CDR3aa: CASSQGPQGADYGYTF
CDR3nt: TGCGCCAGCAGCCAAGGGCCACAGGGAGCCGACTATGGCTACACCTTC

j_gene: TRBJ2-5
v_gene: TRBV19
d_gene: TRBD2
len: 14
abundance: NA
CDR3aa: CASSASGSQETQYF
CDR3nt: TGTGCCAGTAGTGCTAGCGGGAGCCAAGAGACCCAGTACTTC

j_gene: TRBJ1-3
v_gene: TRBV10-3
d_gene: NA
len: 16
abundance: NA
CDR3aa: CAISESLDSSGNTIYF
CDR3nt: TGTGCCATCAGTGAGTCCCTTGACAGCTCTGGAAACACCATATATTTT

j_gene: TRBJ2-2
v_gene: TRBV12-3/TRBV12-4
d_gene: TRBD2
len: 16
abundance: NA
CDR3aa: CASSPQGRENAGELFF
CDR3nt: TGTGCCAGCAGTCCTCAAGGGCGGGAGAACGCCGGGGAGCTGTTTTTT

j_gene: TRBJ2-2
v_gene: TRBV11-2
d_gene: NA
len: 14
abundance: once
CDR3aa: CATRIFSVPGELFF
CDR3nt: TGTGCCACCCGCATATTTAGCGTTCCCGGGGAGCTGTTTTTT

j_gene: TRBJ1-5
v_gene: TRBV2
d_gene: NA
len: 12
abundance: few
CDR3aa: CASRAVGQPQHF
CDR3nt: TGTGCCAGCAGAGCCGTCGGGCAGCCCCAGCATTTT

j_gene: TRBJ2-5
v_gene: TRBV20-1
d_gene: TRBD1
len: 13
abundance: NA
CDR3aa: CSVLRQGGETQYF
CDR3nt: TGCAGTGTACTCCGACAGGGTGGAGAGACCCAGTACTTC

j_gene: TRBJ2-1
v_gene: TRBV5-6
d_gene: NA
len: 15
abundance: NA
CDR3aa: CASSFAGTTVNEQFF
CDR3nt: TGTGCCAGCAGCTTTGCCGGGACCACAGTCAATGAGCAGTTCTTC

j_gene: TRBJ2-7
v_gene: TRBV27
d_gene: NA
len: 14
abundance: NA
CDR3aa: CASSIQGRGYEQYF
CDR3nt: TGTGCCAGCAGTATTCAGGGAAGAGGATACGAGCAGTACTTC

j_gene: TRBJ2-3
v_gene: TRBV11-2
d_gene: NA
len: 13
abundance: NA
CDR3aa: CASIVAGADTQYF
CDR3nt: TGTGCCAGCATAGTGGCGGGCGCGGATACGCAGTATTTT

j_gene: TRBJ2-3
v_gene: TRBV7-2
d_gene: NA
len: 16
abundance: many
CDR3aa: CASSPSFGLLTDTQYF
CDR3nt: TGTGCCAGCAGCCCTTCATTTGGACTCCTTACAGATACGCAGTATTTT

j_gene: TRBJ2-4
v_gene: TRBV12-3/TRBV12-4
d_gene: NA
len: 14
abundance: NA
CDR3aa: CASSLTGVKNIQYF
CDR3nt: TGTGCCAGCAGTTTAACCGGGGTCAAAAACATTCAGTACTTC

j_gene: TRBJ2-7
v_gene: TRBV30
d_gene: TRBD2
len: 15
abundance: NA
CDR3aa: CAWSPWTSGSYEQYF
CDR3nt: TGTGCCTGGAGTCCATGGACTAGCGGGAGCTACGAGCAGTACTTC

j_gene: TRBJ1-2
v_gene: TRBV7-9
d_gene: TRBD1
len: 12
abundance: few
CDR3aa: CASSRDRRYYTF
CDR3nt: TGTGCCAGCAGCCGGGACAGGCGGTACTACACCTTC

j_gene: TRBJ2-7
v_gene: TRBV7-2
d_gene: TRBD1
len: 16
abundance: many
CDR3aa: CASSAPRDRGLYEQYF
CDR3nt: TGTGCCAGCAGCGCCCCGCGGGACAGGGGGCTCTACGAGCAGTACTTC

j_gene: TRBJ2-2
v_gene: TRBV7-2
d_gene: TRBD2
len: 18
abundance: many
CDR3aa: CASSFPGLAGTNTGELFF
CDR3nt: TGTGCCAGCAGCTTCCCGGGACTAGCGGGGACGAACACCGGGGAGCTGTTTTTT

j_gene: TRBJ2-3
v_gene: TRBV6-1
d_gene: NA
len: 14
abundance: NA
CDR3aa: CASIPPGSTDTQYF
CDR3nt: TGTGCCAGCATCCCGCCAGGGAGCACAGATACGCAGTATTTT

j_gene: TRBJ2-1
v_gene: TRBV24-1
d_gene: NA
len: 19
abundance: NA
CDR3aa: CATSELGGSTSGSYNEQFF
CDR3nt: TGTGCCACCAGTGAATTGGGCGGCTCCACCTCGGGGTCCTACAATGAGCAGTTCTTC

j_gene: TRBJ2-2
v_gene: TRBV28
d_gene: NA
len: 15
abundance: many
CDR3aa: CASSLLDFSTGELFF
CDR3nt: TGTGCCAGCAGTTTATTGGACTTTTCCACCGGGGAGCTGTTTTTT

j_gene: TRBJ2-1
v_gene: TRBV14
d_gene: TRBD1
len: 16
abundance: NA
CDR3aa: CASSQEGTGAYNEQFF
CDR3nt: TGTGCCAGCAGCCAAGAGGGAACAGGGGCCTACAATGAGCAGTTCTTC

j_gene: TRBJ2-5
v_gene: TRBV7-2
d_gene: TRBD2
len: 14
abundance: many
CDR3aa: CASSQLAGVETQYF
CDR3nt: TGTGCCAGCAGCCAACTAGCGGGAGTGGAGACCCAGTACTTC

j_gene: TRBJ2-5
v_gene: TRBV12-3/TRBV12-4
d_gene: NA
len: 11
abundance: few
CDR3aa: CANSLGGTQYF
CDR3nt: TGTGCCAACTCCCTAGGGGGGACCCAGTACTTC

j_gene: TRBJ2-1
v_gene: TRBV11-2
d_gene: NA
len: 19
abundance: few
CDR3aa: CASSLVGASGLPAYNEQFF
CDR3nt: TGTGCCAGCAGCTTAGTGGGGGCTAGCGGACTGCCTGCCTACAATGAGCAGTTCTTC

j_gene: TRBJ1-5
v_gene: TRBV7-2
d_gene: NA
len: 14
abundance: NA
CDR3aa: CASSFDQGNQPQHF
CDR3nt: TGTGCCAGCAGCTTCGACCAAGGGAATCAGCCCCAGCATTTT

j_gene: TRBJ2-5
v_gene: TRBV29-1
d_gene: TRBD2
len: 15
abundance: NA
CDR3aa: CSVDRLAVFGETQYF
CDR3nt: TGCAGCGTTGACCGACTAGCGGTATTTGGAGAGACCCAGTACTTC

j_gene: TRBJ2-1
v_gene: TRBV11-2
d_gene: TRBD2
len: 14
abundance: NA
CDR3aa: CASSPLGGTNEQFF
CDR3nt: TGTGCCAGCAGCCCCTTGGGGGGGACCAATGAGCAGTTCTTC

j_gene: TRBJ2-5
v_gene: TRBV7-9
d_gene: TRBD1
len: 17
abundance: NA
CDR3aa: CASSPRGRGQGGETQYF
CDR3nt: TGTGCCAGCAGCCCAAGGGGCCGGGGACAGGGCGGAGAGACCCAGTACTTC

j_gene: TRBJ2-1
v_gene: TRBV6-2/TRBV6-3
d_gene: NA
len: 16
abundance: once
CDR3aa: CASSPMVGVGYNEQFF
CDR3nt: TGTGCCAGCAGCCCCATGGTGGGAGTTGGCTACAATGAGCAGTTCTTC

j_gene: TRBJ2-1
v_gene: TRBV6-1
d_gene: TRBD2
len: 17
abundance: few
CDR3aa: CASSDAFGLAGVHEQFF
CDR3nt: TGTGCCAGCAGTGACGCATTTGGACTAGCGGGAGTTCATGAGCAGTTCTTC

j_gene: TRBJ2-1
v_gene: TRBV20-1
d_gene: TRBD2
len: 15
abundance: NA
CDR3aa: CSASVSGGGYNEQFF
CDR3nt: TGCAGTGCTAGTGTATCGGGAGGGGGCTACAATGAGCAGTTCTTC

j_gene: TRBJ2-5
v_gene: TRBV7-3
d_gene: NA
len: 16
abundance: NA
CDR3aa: CASSLLPGKGGETQYF
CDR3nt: TGTGCCAGCAGCTTACTACCGGGGAAGGGCGGCGAGACCCAGTACTTC

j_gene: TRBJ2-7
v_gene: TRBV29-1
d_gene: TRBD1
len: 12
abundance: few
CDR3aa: CSVYRGSYEQYF
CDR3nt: TGCAGCGTTTACAGGGGGTCCTACGAGCAGTACTTC

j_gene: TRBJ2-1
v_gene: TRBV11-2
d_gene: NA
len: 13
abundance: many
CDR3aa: CASSLDPDYEQFF
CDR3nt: TGTGCCAGCAGCTTAGATCCTGACTACGAGCAGTTCTTC

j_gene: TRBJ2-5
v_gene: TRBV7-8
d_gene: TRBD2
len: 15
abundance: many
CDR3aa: CASSETSGRAETQYF
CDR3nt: TGTGCCAGCAGCGAGACTAGCGGGAGGGCAGAGACCCAGTACTTC

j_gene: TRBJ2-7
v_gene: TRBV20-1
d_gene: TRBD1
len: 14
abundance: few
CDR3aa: CSAHPRDRGYEQYF
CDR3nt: TGCAGTGCTCACCCGAGGGACAGGGGCTACGAGCAGTACTTC

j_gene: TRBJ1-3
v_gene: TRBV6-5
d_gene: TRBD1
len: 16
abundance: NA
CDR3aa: CASLDAWDSSGNTIYF
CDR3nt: TGTGCCAGCCTCGATGCCTGGGACAGCTCTGGAAACACCATATATTTT

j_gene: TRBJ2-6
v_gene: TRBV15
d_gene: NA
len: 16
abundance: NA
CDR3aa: CATSRDLVSGANVLTF
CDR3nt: TGTGCCACCAGCAGAGATTTGGTTTCTGGGGCCAACGTCCTGACTTTC